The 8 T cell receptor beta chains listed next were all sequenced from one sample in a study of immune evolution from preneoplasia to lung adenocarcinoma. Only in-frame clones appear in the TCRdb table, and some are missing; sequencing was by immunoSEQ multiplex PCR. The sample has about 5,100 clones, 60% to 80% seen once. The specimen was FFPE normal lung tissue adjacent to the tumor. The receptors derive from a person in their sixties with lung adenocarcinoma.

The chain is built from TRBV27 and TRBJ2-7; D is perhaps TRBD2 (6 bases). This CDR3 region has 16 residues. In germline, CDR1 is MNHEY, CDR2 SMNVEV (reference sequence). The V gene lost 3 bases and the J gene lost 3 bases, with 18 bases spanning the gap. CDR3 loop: CASSFSGGERGYEQYF. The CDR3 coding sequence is TGTGCCAGCAGTTTTTCCGGGGGAGAAAGAGGCTACGAGCAGTACTTC.

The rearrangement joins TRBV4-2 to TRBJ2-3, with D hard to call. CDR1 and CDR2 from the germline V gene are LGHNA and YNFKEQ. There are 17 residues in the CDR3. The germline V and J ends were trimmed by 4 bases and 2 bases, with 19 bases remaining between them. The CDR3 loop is CASSRYPPGFDTDTQYF. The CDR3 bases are TGTGCCAGCAGCCGTTACCCACCGGGTTTCGACACAGATACGCAGTATTTT.

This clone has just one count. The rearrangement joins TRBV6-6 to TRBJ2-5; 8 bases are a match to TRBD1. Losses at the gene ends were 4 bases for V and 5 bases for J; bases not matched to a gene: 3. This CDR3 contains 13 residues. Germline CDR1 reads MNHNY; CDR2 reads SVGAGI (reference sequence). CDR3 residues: CASSSRGPETQYF. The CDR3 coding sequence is TGTGCCAGCAGTTCCAGGGGGCCGGAGACCCAGTACTTC.

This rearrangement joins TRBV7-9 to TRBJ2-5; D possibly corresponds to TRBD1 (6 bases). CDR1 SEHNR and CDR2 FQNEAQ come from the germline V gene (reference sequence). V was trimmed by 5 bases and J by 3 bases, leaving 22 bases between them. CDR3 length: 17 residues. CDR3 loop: CASSQGTAFGLKETQYF. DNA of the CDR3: TGTGCCAGCAGCCAGGGGACGGCTTTTGGACTGAAAGAGACCCAGTACTTC.

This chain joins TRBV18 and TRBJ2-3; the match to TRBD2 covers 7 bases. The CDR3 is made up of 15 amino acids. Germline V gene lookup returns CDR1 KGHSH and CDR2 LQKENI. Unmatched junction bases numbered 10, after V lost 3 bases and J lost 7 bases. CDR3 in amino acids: CASSPSITSENTQYF. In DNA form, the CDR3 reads TGTGCCAGCTCACCCTCAATAACTAGCGAGAATACGCAGTATTTT.

The chain's CDR3 is CAWSVSGGGLDSPLHF. CDR3 bases: TGTGCCTGGAGTGTCTCAGGGGGCGGTTTGGATTCACCCCTCCACTTT. This chain links TRBV30 with TRBJ1-6; 8 nucleotides align to TRBD1. The CDR3 spans 16 residues. Germline assignment: CDR1 GTSNPN and CDR2 SVGIG (reference sequence). Trimming took 0 bases from V and 8 from J; bases not matched to a gene: 9.

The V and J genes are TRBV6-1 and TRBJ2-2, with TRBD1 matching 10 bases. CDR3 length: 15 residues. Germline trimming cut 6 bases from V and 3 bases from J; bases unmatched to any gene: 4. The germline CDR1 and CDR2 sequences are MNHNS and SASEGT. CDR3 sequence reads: CASSTGTGDTGELFF. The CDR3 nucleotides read TGTGCCAGCAGCACCGGGACAGGGGACACCGGGGAGCTGTTTTTT.

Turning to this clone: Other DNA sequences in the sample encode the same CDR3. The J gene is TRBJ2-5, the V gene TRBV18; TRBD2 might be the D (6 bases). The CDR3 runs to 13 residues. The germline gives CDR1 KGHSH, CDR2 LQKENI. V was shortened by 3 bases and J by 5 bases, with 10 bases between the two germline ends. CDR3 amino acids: CASSPGSGETQYF. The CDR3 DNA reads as TGTGCCAGCTCACCGGGCAGCGGGGAGACCCAGTACTTC.